These 22 T cell receptor beta chains share one sample of origin, sequenced in a study of CD8 T cells in Susac syndrome. RNA was extracted with the RNeasy kit, and a quantity of roughly 0.5 to 1 ug was reverse transcribed using random hexamers. One entry per CDR3 protein, called by TCRdb with MiXCR from the immunoSEQ multiplex PCR reads. Of roughly 180,000 distinct CDR3 sequences in the sample, about 95% were seen once. Sequenced sample: CD4+ T cells from PBMCs. The receptors derive from a human donor in good health.

The chain couples TRBV20-1 to TRBJ2-7, with 9 bases aligning to TRBD2. V was pared by 2 bases and J by 4 bases, with 3 bases of the junction left unmatched. CDR3 length: 13 residues. Germline-derived CDR1 and CDR2 are DFQATT and SNEGSKA (reference sequence). CDR3 residues: CSARLAGVYEQYF. CDR3 nucleotide sequence: TGCAGTGCTAGATTAGCGGGAGTGTACGAGCAGTACTTC.

This sequence joins TRBV30 and TRBJ2-3; no reliable D call. Germline V gene lookup returns CDR1 GTSNPN and CDR2 SVGIG (reference sequence). The CDR3 loop spans 18 amino acids. Trimming pared 0 bases from V and 10 bases from J, leaving 29 bases between. The CDR3 DNA is TGTGCCTGGAGTGTACCGCCCCTCGAAGTCCCCCGTGGGCGGTCGCAGTATTTT. Amino acid sequence: CAWSVPPLEVPRGRSQYF.

The rearrangement links TRBV27 to TRBJ2-3; D ambiguous. Trimming took off 0 bases at V and 3 bases at J, with 13 bases between the two ends. The length of the CDR3 is 16 residues. CDR1 and CDR2 (germline): MNHEY, SMNVEV (reference sequence). Here the CDR3 DNA reads TGTGCCAGCAGTTTATCAAAAAGGGCCGGGACAGATACGCAGTATTTT. Translation gives CASSLSKRAGTDTQYF.

The genes are TRBV4-3 and TRBJ1-4; D remains ambiguous. The germline CDR1 and CDR2 sequences are LGHNA and YSLEER. V was pared by 0 bases and J by 4 bases, with 12 bases between. This CDR3 has 16 amino acids. Here the CDR3 reads CASSQDYTGFNEKLFF. The CDR3 DNA reads as TGCGCCAGCAGCCAAGATTATACGGGTTTTAATGAAAAACTGTTTTTT.

This chain connects TRBV20-1 to TRBJ2-7, with TRBD1 as a possible D gene (7 bases). This CDR3 is built from 13 residues. Germline CDR1 DFQATT, CDR2 SNEGSKA (reference sequence). Trimming cost V 3 bases and J 4 bases, with 13 bases left between them. The CDR3 is CSASRSGGYEQYF. As DNA, the CDR3 is TGCAGTGCTAGTAGATCAGGGGGGTACGAGCAGTACTTC.

The CDR3 loop reads CASSLDRANEKLFF. In DNA form, the CDR3 reads TGTGCCAGCTCACTGGACAGGGCTAATGAAAAACTGTTTTTT. This rearrangement joins TRBV18 to TRBJ1-4; 8 bases are shared with TRBD1. The CDR3 is made up of 14 amino acids. Trimming took 4 bases from V and 3 from J; bases not matched to a gene: 1. Germline-derived CDR1 and CDR2 are KGHSH and LQKENI.

V and J are TRBV29-1 and TRBJ2-1, with D maybe TRBD2 (6 bases). Germline V gene data show CDR1 as SQVTM and CDR2 as ANQGSEA. The CDR3 extends over 16 amino acids. Deletions cut 4 bases from V and 6 bases from J, with 22 bases between. CDR3 sequence reads: CSVGVGGLRNSNEQFF. The CDR3 DNA is TGCAGCGTTGGTGTGGGAGGTCTCAGGAATTCCAATGAGCAGTTCTTC.

This chain joins TRBV20-1 and TRBJ2-5; maybe TRBD2 (6 bases). The CDR3 contains 14 residues. The V gene's germline CDR1 is DFQATT and CDR2 SNEGSKA (reference sequence). V gave up 3 bases and J gave up 5 bases, with 16 bases separating them. The CDR3 loop reads CSASVVGGGETQYF. DNA for the CDR3: TGCAGTGCTAGTGTGGTGGGAGGTGGGGAGACCCAGTACTTC.

V is TRBV29-1 and J is TRBJ2-3, with 7 bases fitting TRBD1. Germline CDR1 and CDR2: SQVTM and ANQGSEA. J lost 2 bases, V lost 4 bases, and 6 bases had no gene match. The length of the CDR3 is 14 residues. The CDR3 loop reads CSVAEGAYTDTQYF. CDR3 sequence (DNA): TGCAGCGTTGCCGAGGGGGCTTACACAGATACGCAGTATTTT.

The table lists this clonotype with a count of one. The chain links TRBV7-9 to TRBJ1-5; possible D gene TRBD1, 6 bases. Trimming took off 2 bases at V and 7 bases at J, with 18 bases between the two ends. This CDR3 region has 16 residues. CDR1 SEHNR and CDR2 FQNEAQ come from the germline V gene (reference sequence). CDR3 loop: CASSLYSSPGDQPQHF. CDR3 DNA sequence: TGTGCCAGCAGCTTATATTCGTCTCCAGGGGACCAGCCCCAGCATTTT.

The V and J genes are TRBV2 and TRBJ2-3; a possible D gene is TRBD2 (5 bases). CDR1 is SNHLY, CDR2 FYNNEI, per germline. Trimming cost V 3 bases and J 6 bases, with 19 bases left between them. The CDR3 length is 16 residues. The DNA of the CDR3 is TGTGCCAGCAGTGAGGAGCGGTACCCCCGAGGTGATACGCAGTATTTT. This codes for CASSEERYPRGDTQYF.

As DNA, the CDR3 is TGTGCCAGCAGCTTTGGGGGGGCTCAGCCCCAGCATTTT. Protein product: CASSFGGAQPQHF. V usage is TRBV7-2 and J usage is TRBJ1-5, with D perhaps TRBD1 (6 bases). Deletions cut 3 bases from V and 6 bases from J, with 9 bases between. CDR1 and CDR2 from the germline V gene are SGHTA and FQGNSA. CDR3 length: 13 residues. The whole variable domain, remainder taken from reference TRBV7-2 and TRBJ1-5, is GAGVSQSPSNKVTEKGKDVELRCDPISGHTALYWYRQSLGQGLEFLIYFQGNSAPDKSGLPSDRFSAERTGGSVSTLTIQRTQQEDSAVYLCASSFGGAQPQHFGDGTRLSIL.

This clonotype appeared a single time. V and J are TRBV20-1 and TRBJ2-5; D remains unclear. Per germline, CDR1 DFQATT and CDR2 SNEGSKA (reference sequence). The CDR3 is 10 amino acids. Deletions cut 5 bases from V and 5 bases from J, with 6 bases between. The CDR3 loop reads CSAAHETQYF. The CDR3 DNA reads as TGCAGTGCTGCTCACGAGACCCAGTACTTC.

The chain couples TRBV29-1 to TRBJ2-7, with 7 bases matching TRBD1. V dropped 2 bases and J dropped 4; count of bases not matched to a gene: 8. Germline V gene data show CDR1 as SQVTM and CDR2 as ANQGSEA. CDR3 length: 14 residues. In DNA form, the CDR3 reads TGCAGCGTTGAACGTGGAACAGGGGATTACGAGCAGTACTTC. As protein: CSVERGTGDYEQYF.

The chain combines TRBV11-2 with TRBJ1-3; weak D call: TRBD1 (5 bases). Trimming shortened V by 5 bases and J by 0 bases, and 11 bases separated the two germline ends. CDR1 SGHAT and CDR2 FQNNGV come from the germline V gene. The CDR3 totals 15 residues. This chain's CDR3 is CASSPSTASGNTIYF. In DNA form, the CDR3 reads TGTGCCAGCAGCCCATCGACAGCCTCTGGAAACACCATATATTTT.

The chain carries TRBV6-5 and TRBJ2-5; a weak D match, TRBD2 (6 bases). CDR1 and CDR2 (germline): MNHEY, SVGAGI. The germline V and J ends were trimmed by 2 bases and 3 bases, with 7 bases remaining between them. This CDR3 has 13 residues. The CDR3 DNA follows: TGTGCCAGCAGTTACGGCGGGAAAGAGACCCAGTACTTC. It is translated as CASSYGGKETQYF.

The chain links TRBV20-1 to TRBJ2-7; D ambiguous. Germline-derived CDR1 and CDR2 are DFQATT and SNEGSKA (reference sequence). V gave up 5 bases and J gave up 5 bases, with 13 bases separating them. The CDR3 length is 12 residues. The CDR3: CSAATKPHEQYF. CDR3 sequence (DNA): TGCAGTGCTGCTACCAAGCCACACGAGCAGTACTTC.

The CDR3 region is CASSLEERYGYTF. CDR3 nucleotide sequence: TGTGCCAGCAGCTTGGAGGAACGCTATGGCTACACCTTC. The genes are TRBV5-4 and TRBJ1-2; no firm D call. Trimming stripped 0 bases from V and 4 bases from J, with 7 bases between. Germline V gene sequence: CDR1 SGHNT, CDR2 YYREEE (reference sequence). This CDR3 has 13 amino acids.

The chain recombines TRBV7-2 with TRBJ2-7; D not resolved. Germline V lookup: CDR1 SGHTA, CDR2 FQGNSA. This CDR3 is built from 13 residues. Trimming removed 5 bases from V and 3 bases from J, with 11 bases in between. CDR3 residues: CASSPSTIYEQYF. In DNA form, the CDR3 reads TGTGCCAGCAGCCCTTCAACCATCTACGAGCAGTACTTC. The full variable domain, with the rest looked up from reference TRBV7-2 and TRBJ2-7, is GAGVSQSPSNKVTEKGKDVELRCDPISGHTALYWYRQSLGQGLEFLIYFQGNSAPDKSGLPSDRFSAERTGGSVSTLTIQRTQQEDSAVYLCASSPSTIYEQYFGPGTRLTVT.

The chain couples TRBV29-1 to TRBJ1-2, with D possibly TRBD1 on 6 matching bases. Germline V lookup: CDR1 SQVTM, CDR2 ANQGSEA. V lost 6 bases to trimming and J lost 4 bases, with 6 bases between them. This CDR3 contains 10 residues. CDR3 DNA sequence: TGCAGCGTAGGGGGCTATGGCTACACCTTC. It encodes CSVGGYGYTF.

The V call is TRBV12-3 or TRBV12-4, the J call TRBJ2-3, with TRBD1 matching over 12 bases. This CDR3 spans 16 amino acids. With V trimmed by 5 bases and J by 4 bases, 7 bases remained unmatched. The CDR3 region has the DNA TGTGCCAGCAGTCTGGGGACAGGGGGCGCTTCAGATACGCAGTATTTT. Translating gives CASSLGTGGASDTQYF.

The chain carries TRBV14 and TRBJ2-4; 9 nucleotides agree with TRBD1. The CDR3 is made up of 13 amino acids. The trim removed 4 bases at V and 8 bases at J, leaving 3 bases unmatched. The germline V gene has CDR1 SGHDN and CDR2 FVKESK. The CDR3 DNA sequence: TGTGCCAGCAGCCGGGGACAGGGTGACATTCAGTACTTC. Encoded protein: CASSRGQGDIQYF.